A single sample gave rise to the 10 T cell receptor beta chains below, sequenced in a study of blood T cell repertoires in COVID-19. TCRdb's copy holds only in-frame clones and misses some; the assay was immunoSEQ multiplex PCR. This table holds some 300,000 clones, 88% found once. Sequenced input: peripheral blood. The receptor source for this set is a woman in her 30s who had recovered from COVID-19.

This rearrangement joins TRBV7-7 to TRBJ2-3, with D perhaps TRBD2 (6 bases). The V end was cut by 5 bases, the J end by 4 bases, with 10 bases between. Germline values: CDR1 SSHAT, CDR2 FNYEAQ (reference sequence). The CDR3 length is 13 residues. The chain's CDR3 is CASSGGAADTQYF. The CDR3 DNA reads as TGTGCCAGCAGCGGCGGGGCTGCAGATACGCAGTATTTT.

The chain's CDR3 is CASSYSTGPPYTF. CDR3 sequence (DNA): TGTGCCAGCAGCTACTCGACAGGGCCTCCGTACACCTTC. This chain connects TRBV7-3 to TRBJ1-2; 7 bases fit TRBD1. The CDR3 is 13 amino acids. The germline gives CDR1 SGHTA, CDR2 FQGTGA. Trimming removed 4 bases from V and 11 bases from J; junction bases left unmatched: 10.

V usage is TRBV7-4 and J usage is TRBJ1-4; weak D call: TRBD1 (5 bases). The CDR3 covers 15 residues. Trimming shortened V by 1 base and J by 7 bases, and 13 bases separated the two germline ends. The germline gives CDR1 SGHVT, CDR2 SQSDAQ. The CDR3 is CASSLEGGHSEKLFF. The CDR3 bases are TGTGCCAGCAGCTTAGAGGGCGGACACAGTGAAAAACTGTTTTTT.

The V gene is TRBV5-6, the J gene TRBJ1-2; TRBD1 aligns across 10 bases. V trimming: 4 bases; J trimming: 7 bases; junction bases outside the gene matches: 7. Looked up from germline, CDR1 is SGHDT and CDR2 is YYEEEE. This CDR3 spans 14 amino acids. CDR3: CASSGGTGVFGYTF. The CDR3 DNA reads as TGTGCCAGCAGCGGGGGGACAGGGGTTTTTGGCTACACCTTC. Full variable domain (outside the CDR3, taken from reference TRBV5-6 and TRBJ1-2): DAGVTQSPTHLIKTRGQQVTLRCSPKSGHDTVSWYQQALGQGPQFIFQYYEEEERQRGNFPDRFSGHQFPNYSSELNVNALLLGDSALYLCASSGGTGVFGYTFGSGTRLTVV.

This clone was detected only once. The chain uses TRBV29-1 and TRBJ2-5; D is perhaps TRBD1 (6 bases). The germline V gene encodes CDR1 SQVTM and CDR2 ANQGSEA. The CDR3 length is 14 residues. DNA for the CDR3: TGCAGTGCCCGTTGGGACACCGGACAAGAGACCCAGTACTTC. The encoded protein is CSARWDTGQETQYF.

This chain uses TRBV2 with TRBJ1-1; 12 bases agree with TRBD1. Germline assignment: CDR1 SNHLY and CDR2 FYNNEI. V was clipped by 6 bases and J by 0 bases; unmatched bases: 8. This CDR3 is built from 17 residues. The CDR3, as DNA: TGTGCCAGCAGGACCGGGACAGGGGGCGCAATGAACACTGAAGCTTTCTTT. It codes for CASRTGTGGAMNTEAFF.

The sample holds one count of this clone. The CDR3 loop is CASSSQRGINEQFF. The CDR3 bases are TGTGCCAGCAGTTCCCAACGAGGAATCAATGAGCAGTTCTTC. The chain couples TRBV6-5 to TRBJ2-1; D is undetermined. The CDR3 sequence is 14 residues long. The V gene's germline CDR1 is MNHEY and CDR2 SVGAGI. With 4 bases removed from V and 6 bases from J, the gap between germline ends came to 13 bases.

The chain has TRBV19 and TRBJ2-1, with 14 bases fitting TRBD2. The germline CDR1 and CDR2 sequences are LNHDA and SQIVND (reference sequence). Trimming removed 9 bases from V and 0 bases from J; junction bases left unmatched: 10. CDR3 length equals 18 residues. The CDR3 is CASDPGTSGGFSYNEQFF. As DNA, the CDR3 is TGTGCCAGCGATCCCGGGACTAGCGGGGGCTTCTCCTACAATGAGCAGTTCTTC.

The V and J genes are TRBV5-1 and TRBJ2-7, with D possibly matching TRBD2 (6 bases). The germline CDR1 and CDR2 sequences are SGHRS and YFSETQ. The V gene lost 2 bases and the J gene lost 5 bases, with 20 bases spanning the gap. The CDR3 has 16 residues. The CDR3 is CASSLGRDWLLDEQYF. The CDR3 DNA sequence: TGCGCCAGCAGCTTAGGCCGGGACTGGCTGTTGGACGAGCAGTACTTC.

The J gene is TRBJ2-7, the V gene TRBV2; 12 bases agree with TRBD1. CDR1 and CDR2 (germline): SNHLY, FYNNEI. The V gene end was trimmed by 5 bases and the J gene end by 5 bases; junction bases not matched to a gene: 4. This CDR3 comprises 14 residues. CDR3 in amino acids: CASSRDRGRNEQYF. The CDR3 nucleotides read TGTGCCAGCAGTAGGGACAGGGGGCGGAACGAGCAGTACTTC.